This T cell receptor (beta chain) was found in a study of beta chain features in type 1 diabetes. Study-level information: Investigators examined some 100,000,000 sorted cells across all samples. Study-level points and caveats: A moderate, significant TCRB CDR3 shortening appeared in type 1 diabetes across four CD4+ subsets. Resolution of whether HLA type affects TCRB rearrangement was not achieved here.

cDNA synthesis used the whole RNA isolate, giving expressed TCRB sequences. Average reads for naive, central memory and regulatory T cell samples were around 4 million. Here immunoSEQ multiplex PCR was the method, and the copy in TCRdb shows in-frame clones only, minus some. The table records hundreds of thousands of clones, approximately 13% of them present only once. A few counts support this clone. Its target is not known. The V and J ends lost 1 base and 6 bases respectively, with 16 bases between them. Germline loops: CDR1 SGHAT, CDR2 FQNNGV. This CDR3 contains 15 residues. The chain has TRBV11-2 and TRBJ2-7; D ambiguous. Sequencing was carried out using naive CD4+ T cells from blood. The receptor comes from a man aged 30 to 45 in good health. The CDR3 is CASSLGRASDSEQYF. CDR3 bases: TGTGCCAGCAGCTTAGGACGGGCGTCAGATTCCGAGCAGTACTTC.